The 30 T cell receptor beta chains below were found in one sample sequenced in a study of blood T cell repertoires in COVID-19. Here immunoSEQ multiplex PCR was the method, and the copy in TCRdb shows in-frame clones only, minus some. The sample includes more than 55,000 clones, 85% to 95% of them seen just once. Sequenced sample: peripheral blood. Every receptor here comes from a man aged 50-60 years with active COVID-19.

This chain joins TRBV19 and TRBJ2-1, with 9 bases identical to TRBD1. CDR1 is LNHDA, CDR2 SQIVND, per germline (reference sequence). The J segment lost 3 bases and the V segment lost 10 bases, leaving 22 bases of the junction unmatched. The length of the CDR3 is 19 residues. The CDR3 nucleotides read TGTGCCACTTCCGGGACAGGGAATCTCCTGGGTAGGAGCTACAATGAGCAGTTCTTC. Amino acid sequence: CATSGTGNLLGRSYNEQFF.

The CDR3 protein is CASSQGGLAGGGSYEQYF. The CDR3 DNA reads TGTGCCAGCAGCCAGGGGGGACTAGCGGGAGGAGGGTCCTACGAGCAGTACTTC. V and J are TRBV13 and TRBJ2-7, with 15 bases that match TRBD2. The junction had 9 bases not matched to a gene; V was cut back by 5 bases and J by 1 base. Germline V CDR1 and CDR2: PRHDT, FYEKMQ (reference sequence). This CDR3 has 18 residues.

Written as DNA, the CDR3 is TGTGCCAGCAGCCAAGGCGGACTAGCGGCGAAAAACATTCAGTACTTC. Its translation: CASSQGGLAAKNIQYF. The chain has TRBV3-1 (or the pseudogene TRBV3-2) and TRBJ2-4; 10 bases are a match to TRBD2. The CDR3 spans 16 residues. CDR1 and CDR2 from the germline V gene are LGHDT and YNNKEL (reference sequence). V gave up 1 base and J gave up 4 bases; unmatched junction bases: 4.

V and J are TRBV10-1 and TRBJ1-1; D call uncertain. This CDR3 is built from 13 residues. Germline V gives CDR1 WNHNN, CDR2 SYGVQD (reference sequence). V lost 4 bases and J lost 1, with 7 bases in between. This CDR3 is CASSVQPNTEAFF. The CDR3 DNA reads TGCGCCAGCAGTGTACAGCCGAACACTGAAGCTTTCTTT.

This clone occurred once. The chain joins TRBV24-1 to TRBJ2-3; 7 bases line up with TRBD2. The V and J ends lost 2 bases and 0 bases, in that order; junction bases with no gene match: 4. This CDR3 has 16 amino acids. Germline loops: CDR1 KGHDR, CDR2 SFDVKD. This chain's CDR3 is CATSDWGAGSTDTQYF. CDR3 bases: TGTGCCACCAGTGATTGGGGAGCGGGAAGCACAGATACGCAGTATTTT.

The chain is built from TRBV7-8 and TRBJ1-1; D is unresolved. The CDR3 runs to 16 residues. The V gene's germline CDR1 is SGHVS and CDR2 FQNEAQ. V was pared by 5 bases and J by 6 bases, with 22 bases between. CDR3 loop: CASSRDLVARRAEAFF. The CDR3 DNA reads as TGTGCCAGCAGCCGAGACCTTGTGGCGAGGAGGGCTGAAGCTTTCTTT.

This clone was picked up one time. The chain uses TRBV27 and TRBJ1-2; 7 bases match TRBD1. The CDR3 covers 14 residues. The germline V gene has CDR1 MNHEY and CDR2 SMNVEV (reference sequence). V lost 4 bases and J lost 7; bases outside the gene matches: 9. The CDR3 region has the DNA TGTGCCAGCAGTTGGGGAAACAGGGGATCTGGCTACACCTTC. Its translation is CASSWGNRGSGYTF.

V is TRBV11-2 and J is TRBJ2-2; a possible D gene is TRBD1 (7 bases). Trimming stripped 3 bases from V and 4 bases from J, with 12 bases between. The CDR3 runs to 15 residues. In germline, CDR1 is SGHAT, CDR2 FQNNGV. The CDR3 reads CASSLRQGGTGELFF. CDR3 in DNA: TGTGCCAGCAGCTTGAGGCAGGGGGGCACCGGGGAGCTGTTTTTT.

The gene calls are TRBV7-8 and TRBJ1-2; 9 bases map to TRBD1. Trimming at V came to 5 bases and at J to 3 bases, leaving 10 bases not matched to a gene. Germline loops: CDR1 SGHVS, CDR2 FQNEAQ. CDR3 length: 16 amino acids. Here the CDR3 DNA reads TGTGCCAGCAGCCCGGACAGGGGAAATCTGCACTATGGCTACACCTTC. As protein: CASSPDRGNLHYGYTF.

Turning to this clone: One end of the junction does not line up with germline, which may come from a read error. This chain joins TRBV6-5 and TRBJ2-2; no reliable D call. This CDR3 contains 11 residues. Germline V gene sequence: CDR1 MNHEY, CDR2 SVGAGI. The CDR3 protein is CAGSYNGELFF. The CDR3, as DNA: TGTGCCGGCAGTTATAACGGGGAGCTGTTTTTT.

In DNA, the CDR3 is TGCAGCGTTGGTAGACTCCTAGAGCAGTTCTTC. It translates to CSVGRLLEQFF. The rearrangement links TRBV29-1 to TRBJ2-1, with D uncertain. The CDR3 consists of 11 residues. Germline V gene data show CDR1 as SQVTM and CDR2 as ANQGSEA. With 4 bases removed from V and 10 bases from J, the gap between germline ends came to 11 bases.

The chain combines TRBV3-1 (or the pseudogene TRBV3-2) with TRBJ1-2; D is possibly TRBD1 (6 bases). The germline V and J ends were trimmed by 6 bases and 3 bases, with 11 bases remaining between them. The CDR3 sequence is 13 residues long. In germline, CDR1 is LGHDT, CDR2 YNNKEL (reference sequence). CDR3 protein: CASRRGFDYGYTF. CDR3 DNA sequence: TGTGCCAGCAGAAGGGGGTTCGACTATGGCTACACCTTC.

The chain links TRBV3-1 (or the pseudogene TRBV3-2) to TRBJ1-1; 10 bases map to TRBD1. Germline trimming cut 4 bases from V and 5 bases from J; bases unmatched to any gene: 1. The length of the CDR3 is 13 residues. Germline CDR1 and CDR2: LGHDT and YNNKEL (reference sequence). The CDR3 bases are TGTGCCAGCAGCCGACAGGGGGCAACTGAAGCTTTCTTT. It specifies CASSRQGATEAFF.

The V call is TRBV10-3, the J call TRBJ2-2, with D possibly being TRBD1 (7 bases). Trimming cost V 8 bases and J 6 bases, with 16 bases left between them. The CDR3 contains 14 residues. CDR1 is ENHRY and CDR2 is SYGVKD in the germline V gene. In DNA, the CDR3 is TGTGCCATCGGTGGAGGGGGCGCGGCCGGGGAGCTGTTTTTT. Protein product: CAIGGGGAAGELFF.

V gene TRBV18 combines with J gene TRBJ1-2, with D tentatively TRBD1 (5 bases). Trimming shortened V by 6 bases and J by 2 bases, and 16 bases separated the two germline ends. The CDR3 runs 15 residues. Germline V gives CDR1 KGHSH, CDR2 LQKENI. CDR3 sequence (DNA): TGTGCCAGCTCCCGATTTAGTGACAGCAACTATGGCTACACCTTC. It encodes CASSRFSDSNYGYTF.

This clone turned up a few times. The chain employs TRBV9 and TRBJ2-1, with 7 bases fitting TRBD2. The CDR3 length is 16 residues. J was trimmed by 5 bases and V by 2 bases; bases with no gene match: 10. Germline V gives CDR1 SGDLS, CDR2 YYNGEE. As DNA, the CDR3 is TGTGCCAGCAGCGTCGACCCGGGACTACTAAACAATGAGCAGTTCTTC. Amino acids: CASSVDPGLLNNEQFF.

In its sample, this clone was seen once. J is TRBJ2-7 and V is TRBV18; weak D call: TRBD1 (7 bases). This CDR3 comprises 14 residues. The V gene lost 6 bases and the J gene lost 7 bases, with 19 bases spanning the gap. CDR1 and CDR2 (germline): KGHSH, LQKENI. The CDR3 loop is CASSRGTALLEQYF. The DNA of the CDR3 is TGTGCCAGCTCTCGCGGGACAGCCCTACTGGAGCAGTACTTC. Together with reference TRBV18 and TRBJ2-7, the CDR3 gives the full variable domain: NAGVMQNPRHLVRRRGQEARLRCSPMKGHSHVYWYRQLPEEGLKFMVYLQKENIIDESGMPKERFSAEFPKEGPSILRIQQVVRGDSAAYFCASSRGTALLEQYFGPGTRLTVT.

Here the CDR3 reads CASSSYLAGGNYEQYF. CDR3 sequence (DNA): TGTGCCAGCAGCTCCTACTTAGCGGGCGGGAACTACGAGCAGTACTTC. The V gene is TRBV5-5, the J gene TRBJ2-7; 7 bases line up with TRBD2. Germline assignment: CDR1 SGHKS and CDR2 YYEKEE (reference sequence). The CDR3 is 16 residues long. The V gene end was trimmed by 3 bases and the J gene end by 3 bases; junction bases not matched to a gene: 12.

The CDR3 region is CASSRGQGARETQYF. CDR3 bases: TGTGCCAGCAGCCGGGGACAGGGGGCCAGAGAGACCCAGTACTTC. The rearrangement joins TRBV5-8 to TRBJ2-5, with 12 bases that match TRBD1. V lost 4 bases, J lost 4 bases, and 5 bases stayed unmatched. The germline V gene has CDR1 SGHTS and CDR2 YDEGEE. The length of the CDR3 is 15 residues.

The chain is built from TRBV18 and TRBJ1-5; 7 bases line up with TRBD1. The V and J ends lost 3 bases and 7 bases, in that order; junction bases with no gene match: 3. In germline, CDR1 is KGHSH, CDR2 LQKENI. This CDR3 contains 13 residues. This CDR3 is CASSPQGGQPQHF. CDR3 bases: TGTGCCAGCTCACCCCAGGGGGGACAGCCCCAGCATTTT.

The chain carries TRBV6-5 and TRBJ2-3; 8 nucleotides align to TRBD1. Germline lookup yields CDR1 MNHEY and CDR2 SVGAGI. After removal of 5 bases from V and 2 bases from J, the junction contained 6 bases not matched to a gene. The CDR3 length is 15 residues. The CDR3 bases are TGTGCCAGCAGTCAACGACAGGGGTACACAGATACGCAGTATTTT. This gives the protein CASSQRQGYTDTQYF.

J is TRBJ2-7 and V is TRBV9; 10 positions agree with TRBD2. Germline CDR1 reads SGDLS; CDR2 reads YYNGEE. The CDR3 loop spans 15 amino acids. Germline trimming cut 4 bases from V and 6 bases from J; bases unmatched to any gene: 10. In DNA form, the CDR3 reads TGTGCCAGCAGCTCGTCCCTAGCGGGAGCTCGCGAGCAGTACTTC. It specifies CASSSSLAGAREQYF.

CDR3 coding DNA: TGTGCCAGCTCACCCTCGGGGACAGTGTATAATTCACCCCTCCACTTT. It specifies CASSPSGTVYNSPLHF. The chain carries TRBV18 and TRBJ1-6, with 7 nucleotides matching TRBD1. The germline gives CDR1 KGHSH, CDR2 LQKENI. The CDR3 is 16 residues long. V lost 3 bases, J lost 4 bases, and 6 bases stayed unmatched.

The V call is TRBV6-5, the J call TRBJ2-1; D perhaps matches TRBD1 (6 bases). CDR1 is MNHEY, CDR2 SVGAGI, per germline. Between the trimmed V and J ends, which lost 4 bases and 0 bases, there was a span of 10 bases. The CDR3 spans 15 residues. The DNA for the CDR3 is TGTGCCAGCAGTTCGGACAGTCCCTCCTACAATGAGCAGTTCTTC. This sequence encodes CASSSDSPSYNEQFF.

The chain employs TRBV7-9 and TRBJ2-2, with 7 positions matching TRBD1. After removal of 5 bases from V and 3 bases from J, the junction contained 6 bases not matched to a gene. The CDR3 has 15 amino acids. Germline V gene sequence: CDR1 SEHNR, CDR2 FQNEAQ (reference sequence). CDR3 loop: CASSPQGLYTGELFF. CDR3 in DNA: TGTGCCAGCAGCCCACAGGGGTTGTACACCGGGGAGCTGTTTTTT.

This chain links TRBV5-5 with TRBJ2-2; 9 bases line up with TRBD1. Germline CDR1 is SGHKS and CDR2 is YYEKEE (reference sequence). Trimming at V came to 4 bases and at J to 5 bases, leaving 9 bases not matched to a gene. The CDR3 loop spans 16 amino acids. The CDR3 spells CASSAFRDRVTGELFF. CDR3 bases: TGTGCCAGCAGCGCCTTCCGGGACAGGGTGACCGGGGAGCTGTTTTTT. Complete variable domain (other parts from reference TRBV5-5 and TRBJ2-2): DAGVTQSPTHLIKTRGQQVTLRCSPISGHKSVSWYQQVLGQGPQFIFQYYEKEERGRGNFPDRFSARQFPNYSSELNVNALLLGDSALYLCASSAFRDRVTGELFFGEGSRLTVL.

This chain connects TRBV5-1 to TRBJ2-1; TRBD2 agrees at 13 bases. CDR3 size: 17 residues. From germline, CDR1 is SGHRS and CDR2 YFSETQ. J lost 7 bases, V lost 4 bases, and 11 bases had no gene match. The CDR3 here is CASSPAGLAGVGNEQFF. CDR3 bases: TGCGCCAGCAGCCCCGCCGGACTAGCGGGAGTGGGGAATGAGCAGTTCTTC.

The CDR3: CASSPAGTDTQYF. The DNA of the CDR3 is TGTGCCAGCTCACCAGCGGGCACAGATACGCAGTATTTT. The chain uses TRBV18 and TRBJ2-3; no firm D call. This CDR3 has 13 residues. Trimming took off 2 bases at V and 1 base at J, with 4 bases between the two ends. The germline gives CDR1 KGHSH, CDR2 LQKENI.

The CDR3 nucleotides are TGTGCCAGCAGCGTCACTAGCGGGGGGGCCAGTACGCAGTATTTT. This sequence encodes CASSVTSGGASTQYF. J is TRBJ2-3 and V is TRBV9; 13 nucleotides align to TRBD2. V trimming: 2 bases; J trimming: 8 bases; junction bases outside the gene matches: 5. The CDR3 sequence is 15 residues long. Germline values: CDR1 SGDLS, CDR2 YYNGEE.

This clone has only one observation. The chain uses TRBV3-1 (or the pseudogene TRBV3-2) and TRBJ2-7, with TRBD1 matching over 12 bases. Trimming at V came to 3 bases and at J to 9 bases, leaving 15 bases not matched to a gene. The CDR3 is made up of 17 amino acids. The germline V gene has CDR1 LGHDT and CDR2 YNNKEL (reference sequence). The CDR3 loop is CASSHSGDRGRLDGQYF. For the CDR3, the DNA is TGTGCCAGCAGCCACTCCGGGGACAGGGGGCGTTTAGACGGGCAGTACTTC.